A selection of T cell receptor beta chains follows, all from one sample in a study of T-cell reconstitution after alpha-beta-depleted transplantation in children. MiXCR was run by TCRdb on the PCR reads, yielding one entry per CDR3 protein. Of about 200,000 distinct CDR3 sequences listed, roughly 6.3% are singletons. Specimen: PBMCs, collected before TCRalphabeta/CD19-depleted stem cell transplant. These receptors all stem from a girl under two years old with combined immunodeficiency, due to receive a stem cell transplant. The CDR3 runs from the conserved cysteine through the conserved F or W. Fields, in order: J gene, V gene, clone size, D gene, CDR3 DNA, CDR3 protein. The D gene is left open where the match is weak. Clone size, where shown, is once, few, many, or a class for clones that have expanded.

TRBJ2-1 TRBV29-1 many TRBD1 TGCAGCGTCGAAGCCGGGACAGGAGGCGTCAATGAGCAGTTCTTC CSVEAGTGGVNEQFF
TRBJ2-3 TRBV6-1 many - TGTGCCAGCGGCTCACTGGGGGTTCGCACAGATACGCAGTATTTT CASGSLGVRTDTQYF
TRBJ2-1 TRBV4-2 few TRBD2 TGTGCCAGCAGCCTCCGCGGCCGGGACTACGAGCAGTTCTTC CASSLRGRDYEQFF
TRBJ2-7 TRBV7-9 few - TGTGCCAGCAGCGTCAGGGTATCCTACGAGCAGTACTTC CASSVRVSYEQYF
TRBJ1-1 TRBV4-1 many - TGCGCCAGCAGCCAAGAATGGACACCTATTAACACTGAAGCTTTCTTT CASSQEWTPINTEAFF
TRBJ2-1 TRBV2 - TRBD2 TGTGCCAGCAGTGCCCTACAGACTAGCGGGGCTGAGCAGTTCTTC CASSALQTSGAEQFF
TRBJ2-6 TRBV27 - - TGTGCCAGCAGTGGGGGAGAGGGGCTCTCTGGGGCCAACGTCCTGACTTTC CASSGGEGLSGANVLTF
TRBJ2-3 TRBV4-1 many - TGCGCCAGCAGCCGGTGGGTTAGCACAGATACGCAGTATTTT CASSRWVSTDTQYF
TRBJ1-1 TRBV5-6 many TRBD1 TGTGCCAGCAGCTGGAAGACAGGGGCAAACACTGAAGCTTTCTTT CASSWKTGANTEAFF
TRBJ2-3 TRBV3-1 many TRBD2 TGTGCCAGCAGCCAACGGGAGGGCGGCACAGATACGCAGTATTTT CASSQREGGTDTQYF
TRBJ1-1 TRBV25-1 many TRBD1 TGTGCCAGCAGTGAAAAACAGGGGAGGGCTGAAGCTTTCTTT CASSEKQGRAEAFF
TRBJ2-1 TRBV20-1 few - TGCAGTGCTAGACCAGGGGGGGGCCTACCCTACAATGAGCAGTTCTTC CSARPGGGLPYNEQFF
TRBJ2-1 TRBV6-5 many - TGTGCCAGCAGTTACTCCAGATACAATGAGCAGTTCTTC CASSYSRYNEQFF
TRBJ1-4 TRBV6-1 many - TGTGCCAGCAGTGAAGTAGGAGATAATGAAAAACTGTTTTTT CASSEVGDNEKLFF
TRBJ2-2 TRBV6-1 many - TGTGCCAGCAGGGACAGTAACACCGGGGAGCTGTTTTTT CASRDSNTGELFF
TRBJ2-1 TRBV5-1 many - TGCGCCAGCAGCCCAACAGGAGGTCACAATGAGCAGTTCTTC CASSPTGGHNEQFF
TRBJ1-2 TRBV5-5 few TRBD1 TGTGCCAGCCAGGGGGCCCCAAACTATGGCTACACCTTT CASQGAPNYGYTF
TRBJ2-7 TRBV20-1 - TRBD2 TGCAGTGCTAGTAGCGGGGGGATATACGAGCAGTACTTC CSASSGGIYEQYF
TRBJ2-1 TRBV7-9 many TRBD2 TGTGCCAGCAGCTTAGTTTTAAGCGGACTAGCAGTCTACAATGAGCAGTTCTTC CASSLVLSGLAVYNEQFF
TRBJ1-5 TRBV9 many - TGTGCCAGCAGCGTCGGAGGGGATAGCAATCAGCCCCAGCATTTT CASSVGGDSNQPQHF
TRBJ2-1 TRBV5-5 many TRBD2 TGTGCCAGCAGCTTGTGGGGACTAGAAGGTGAGCAGTTCTTC CASSLWGLEGEQFF
TRBJ1-1 TRBV20-1 many - TGCAGTGCTCCCAGGGAGACTGAAGCTTTCTTT CSAPRETEAFF
TRBJ2-2 TRBV6-2/TRBV6-3 many - TGTGCCAGCAGTTACTCCTCCCTCGTGGCCGGGGAGCTGTTTTTT CASSYSSLVAGELFF
TRBJ2-5 TRBV5-4 many - TGTGCCAGCAGCTCACAACCGGGACCGCAAGAGACCCAGTACTTC CASSSQPGPQETQYF
TRBJ2-4 TRBV12-3/TRBV12-4 many - TGTGCCAGCAGTCCAGCTGACATTCAGTACTTC CASSPADIQYF
TRBJ2-7 TRBV19 many - TGTGCCAGTAGTAAGGAGGGAATAGGAACCTACGAGCAGTACTTC CASSKEGIGTYEQYF
TRBJ2-3 TRBV20-1 many TRBD2 TGCAGTGCTGAGTGGGGAGGGGCTCCAGATACGCAGTATTTT CSAEWGGAPDTQYF
TRBJ2-7 TRBV11-1 many - TGTGCCAGCAGCTTCGAGACTCCTTCATACGAGCAGTACTTC CASSFETPSYEQYF
TRBJ1-2 TRBV6-2/TRBV6-3 many - TGTGCCAGCAGTTACTCTGTGACAAGTGGCTATGGCTACACCTTC CASSYSVTSGYGYTF
TRBJ2-1 TRBV7-9 few - TGTGCCAGCAGCTCTGCATTCTCCTACAATGAGCAGTTCTTC CASSSAFSYNEQFF
TRBJ2-3 TRBV6-1 many - TGTGCCAGCAGTGAGACCCTTCAGGGCACAGATACGCAGTATTTT CASSETLQGTDTQYF
TRBJ2-2 TRBV4-1 few - TGCGCCAGCAGCCAAGGAACAGGGAAGACCGGGGAGCTGTTTTTT CASSQGTGKTGELFF
TRBJ2-1 TRBV7-2 many TRBD1 TGTGCCAGCAGCTTTCGGACAGGGGCCAATGAGCAGTTCTTC CASSFRTGANEQFF
TRBJ2-7 TRBV29-1 many TRBD1 TGCAGCGCCTCTGGACAGGCCTACGAGCAGTACTTC CSASGQAYEQYF
TRBJ2-7 TRBV12-3/TRBV12-4 many TRBD2 TGTGCCAGCAGTTGGACGACTAGCGGAACCTACGAGCAGTACTTC CASSWTTSGTYEQYF
TRBJ2-5 TRBV5-1 many - TGCGCCAGCAGCTCCCTCCGGGTGGAAGAGACCCAGTACTTC CASSSLRVEETQYF
TRBJ2-1 TRBV7-2 many TRBD2 TGTGCCAGCAGCTCCTCAGCGGGACGGTACAATGAGCAGTTCTTC CASSSSAGRYNEQFF
TRBJ1-5 TRBV20-1 many - TGCAGTGCTGCCCCGGACAGATATAGCAATCAGCCCCAGCATTTT CSAAPDRYSNQPQHF
TRBJ2-3 TRBV7-9 many - TGTGCCAGCAGCTCCACGAAGACACTGGCAACAGATACGCAGTATTTT CASSSTKTLATDTQYF
TRBJ2-5 TRBV2 - - TGTGCCAGCAGTCCCACAGAACTCCAAGAGACCCAGTACTTC CASSPTELQETQYF
TRBJ1-5 TRBV21-1 many - TGTGCCAGCAGCCCGTCAGGGAGAATCGATTCGGGACCCTCAAGGCGGCCCCAGCATTTT CASSPSGRIDSGPSRRPQHF
TRBJ2-6 TRBV7-6 many - TGTGCCAGCAGCTTAGCTGCTATCCTCTCTGGGGCCAACGTCCTGACTTTC CASSLAAILSGANVLTF
TRBJ2-5 TRBV12-3/TRBV12-4 many TRBD2 TGTGCCAGCATCGGGGGGGAAGAGACCCAGTACTTC CASIGGEETQYF
TRBJ2-7 TRBV20-1 many TRBD2 TGCAGTGCTAGGGGCCCTAGCGGGGGCTCCTACGAGCAGTACTTC CSARGPSGGSYEQYF
TRBJ2-7 TRBV7-8 many TRBD1 TGTGCCAGCAGCTTAGCGAGTTGGCAGGGGGCGGATTACGAGCAGTACTTC CASSLASWQGADYEQYF
TRBJ2-2 TRBV27 many - TGTGCCAGCAGTTTATGGGGCGCCGCGAACACCGGGGAGCTGTTTTTT CASSLWGAANTGELFF
TRBJ2-2 TRBV3-1 many - TGTGCCAGCAGCCAATTAAGCGGGACAGGGAACACCGGGGAGCTGTTTTTT CASSQLSGTGNTGELFF
TRBJ2-7 TRBV5-1 many TRBD1 TGCGCCAGCAGCTTGGCGGACAGGGACGCTGACGAGCAGTACTTC CASSLADRDADEQYF
TRBJ1-5 TRBV28 many - TGTGCCAGCAGTTTATATAGGAGGCCTAGGAGTAGCGATCAGCCCCAGCATTTT CASSLYRRPRSSDQPQHF
TRBJ2-3 TRBV18 many TRBD2 TGTGCCAGCTCACCACGGCTAGCGGGAGAGGGTATTGATACGCAGTATTTT CASSPRLAGEGIDTQYF
TRBJ2-4 TRBV9 many TRBD2 TGTGCCAGCAGCGGATCTCAGCGGGGGGGCTCCTTTAAAAACATTCAGTACTTC CASSGSQRGGSFKNIQYF
TRBJ1-4 TRBV4-1 many TRBD1 TGCGCCAGCAGACGGTTTTTTATCGGACAGGGAACTAATGAAAAACTGTTTTTT CASRRFFIGQGTNEKLFF
TRBJ1-6 TRBV6-5 many - TGTGCCAGCAGTTACGGGGGAACGGGGTCACCCCTCCACTTT CASSYGGTGSPLHF
TRBJ2-7 TRBV21-1 once - TGTGCCAGCAGCAAAGGGGGGACAGGTTCGCTCCTCGCGTACGAGCAGTACTTC CASSKGGTGSLLAYEQYF
TRBJ2-1 TRBV7-6 - TRBD2 TGTGCCAGCAGCTTAGGCGCAGGGGTAGCGGGGGACTACAATGAGCAGTTCTTC CASSLGAGVAGDYNEQFF
TRBJ2-1 TRBV15 many - TGTGCCACCAGCAGAGGTAGGGGTTGGGACAATGAGCAGTTCTTC CATSRGRGWDNEQFF
TRBJ2-7 TRBV10-3 many TRBD2 TGTGCCATCAGTGAGTCGGAGCTAGCGGGAAACGAGCAGTACTTC CAISESELAGNEQYF